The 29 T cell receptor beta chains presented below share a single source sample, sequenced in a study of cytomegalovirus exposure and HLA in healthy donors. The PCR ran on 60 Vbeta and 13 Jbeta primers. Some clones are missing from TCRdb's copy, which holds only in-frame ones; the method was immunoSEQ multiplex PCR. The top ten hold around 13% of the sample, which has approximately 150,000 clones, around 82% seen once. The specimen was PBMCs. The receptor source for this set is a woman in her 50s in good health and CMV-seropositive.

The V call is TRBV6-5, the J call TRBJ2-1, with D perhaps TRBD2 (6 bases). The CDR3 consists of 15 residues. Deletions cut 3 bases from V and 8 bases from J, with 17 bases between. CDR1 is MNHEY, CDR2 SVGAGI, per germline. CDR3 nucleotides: TGTGCCAGCAGTTATTACGGACTACGGGCCCATGAGCAGTTCTTC. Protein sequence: CASSYYGLRAHEQFF.

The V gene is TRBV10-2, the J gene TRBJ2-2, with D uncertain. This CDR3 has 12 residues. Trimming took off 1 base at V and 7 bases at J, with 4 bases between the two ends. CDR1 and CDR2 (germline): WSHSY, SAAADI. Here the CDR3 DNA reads TGCGCCAGCAGTGAGTTTCGCGGGGAGCTGTTTTTT. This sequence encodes CASSEFRGELFF.

The CDR3 reads CASSRGGVNGYTF. CDR3 in DNA: TGTGCCAGCTCAAGAGGGGGAGTGAATGGCTACACCTTC. The gene calls are TRBV19 and TRBJ1-2; TRBD1 is a possible D gene (6 bases). Germline V gene sequence: CDR1 LNHDA, CDR2 SQIVND (reference sequence). Trimming took 9 bases from V and 6 from J, leaving 17 bases between them. The CDR3 has 13 residues. The full variable domain, with the rest looked up from reference TRBV19 and TRBJ1-2, is DGGITQSPKYLFRKEGQNVTLSCEQNLNHDAMYWYRQDPGQGLRLIYYSQIVNDFQKGDIAEGYSVSREKKESFPLTVTSAQKNPTAFYLCASSRGGVNGYTFGSGTRLTVV.

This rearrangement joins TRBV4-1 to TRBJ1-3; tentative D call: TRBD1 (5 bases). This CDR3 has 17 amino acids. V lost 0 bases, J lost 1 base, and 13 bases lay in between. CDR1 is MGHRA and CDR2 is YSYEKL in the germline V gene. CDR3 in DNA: TGCGCCAGCAGCCAAGATCCAGCCGGGGGATCTGGAAACACCATATATTTT. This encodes CASSQDPAGGSGNTIYF.

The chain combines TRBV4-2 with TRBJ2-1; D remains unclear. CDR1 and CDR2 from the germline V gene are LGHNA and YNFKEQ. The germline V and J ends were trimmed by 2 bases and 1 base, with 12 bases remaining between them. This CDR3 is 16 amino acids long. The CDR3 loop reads CASSQRITVSYNEQFF. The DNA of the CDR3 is TGTGCCAGCAGCCAACGAATAACGGTTTCCTACAATGAGCAGTTCTTC.

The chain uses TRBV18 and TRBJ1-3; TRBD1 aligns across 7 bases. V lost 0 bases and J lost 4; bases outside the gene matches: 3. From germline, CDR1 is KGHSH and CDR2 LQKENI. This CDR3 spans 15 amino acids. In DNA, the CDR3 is TGTGCCAGCTCACCACCTGGGACAGAGGGAAACACCATATATTTT. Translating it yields CASSPPGTEGNTIYF.

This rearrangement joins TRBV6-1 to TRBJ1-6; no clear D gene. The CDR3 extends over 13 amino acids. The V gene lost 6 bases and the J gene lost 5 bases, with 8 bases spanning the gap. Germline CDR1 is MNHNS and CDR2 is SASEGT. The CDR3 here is CASRETNNSPLHF. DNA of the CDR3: TGTGCCAGCAGGGAGACTAATAATTCACCCCTCCACTTT.

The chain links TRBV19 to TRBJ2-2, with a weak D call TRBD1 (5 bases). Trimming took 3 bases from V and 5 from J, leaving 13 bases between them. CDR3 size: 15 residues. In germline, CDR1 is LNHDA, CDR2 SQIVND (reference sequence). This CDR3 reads CASSIPQGGTGELFF. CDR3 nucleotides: TGTGCCAGTAGTATTCCGCAGGGTGGGACCGGGGAGCTGTTTTTT.

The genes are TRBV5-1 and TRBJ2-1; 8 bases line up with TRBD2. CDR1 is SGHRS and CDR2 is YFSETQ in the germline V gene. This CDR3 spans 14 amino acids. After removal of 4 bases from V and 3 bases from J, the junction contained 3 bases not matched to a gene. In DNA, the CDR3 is TGCGCCAGCAGCATTAGCGGGGACTACAATGAGCAGTTCTTC. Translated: CASSISGDYNEQFF.

The CDR3 sequence: CAISESSYLAQHF. Written as DNA, the CDR3 is TGTGCCATCAGTGAGTCCTCGTATCTCGCCCAGCATTTT. The chain is built from TRBV10-3 and TRBJ1-5; D is ambiguous. The ends were cut back, 0 bases at V and 11 bases at J, with 11 bases in the middle. Per the germline V gene, CDR1 is ENHRY and CDR2 is SYGVKD. The CDR3 has 13 amino acids.

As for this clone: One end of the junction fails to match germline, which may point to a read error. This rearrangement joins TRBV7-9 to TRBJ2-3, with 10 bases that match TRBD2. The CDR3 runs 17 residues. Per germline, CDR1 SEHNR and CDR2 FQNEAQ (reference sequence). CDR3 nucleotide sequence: TGTTCCAGCAGCTTAGGCCGTAGCGGGGGGTCTGCAGATACGCAGTATTTT. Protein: CSSSLGRSGGSADTQYF.

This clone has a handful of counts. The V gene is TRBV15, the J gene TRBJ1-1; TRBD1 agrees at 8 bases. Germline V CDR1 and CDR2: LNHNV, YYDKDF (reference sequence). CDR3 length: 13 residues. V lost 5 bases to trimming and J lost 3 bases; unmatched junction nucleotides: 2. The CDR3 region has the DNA TGTGCCACCAGCCTGGACAGGGACACTGAAGCTTTCTTT. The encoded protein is CATSLDRDTEAFF.

The CDR3 is CASSPGGAWNSGANVLTF. CDR3 sequence (DNA): TGTGCCAGCTCACCTGGGGGCGCTTGGAACTCTGGGGCCAACGTCCTGACTTTC. This chain links TRBV18 with TRBJ2-6; a possible D gene is TRBD1 (6 bases). Trimming removed 3 bases at V and 0 bases at J, with 15 bases between. This CDR3 is 18 amino acids long. Germline loops: CDR1 KGHSH, CDR2 LQKENI. The full variable domain, in which reference TRBV18 and TRBJ2-6 provide the parts outside the CDR3, is NAGVMQNPRHLVRRRGQEARLRCSPMKGHSHVYWYRQLPEEGLKFMVYLQKENIIDESGMPKERFSAEFPKEGPSILRIQQVVRGDSAAYFCASSPGGAWNSGANVLTFGAGSRLTVL.

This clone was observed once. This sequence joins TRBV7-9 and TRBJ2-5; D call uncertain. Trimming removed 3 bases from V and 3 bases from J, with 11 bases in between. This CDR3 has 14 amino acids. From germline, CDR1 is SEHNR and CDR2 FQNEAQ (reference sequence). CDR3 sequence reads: CASSFMTLEETQYF. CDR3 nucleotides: TGTGCCAGCAGCTTTATGACTCTAGAAGAGACCCAGTACTTC.

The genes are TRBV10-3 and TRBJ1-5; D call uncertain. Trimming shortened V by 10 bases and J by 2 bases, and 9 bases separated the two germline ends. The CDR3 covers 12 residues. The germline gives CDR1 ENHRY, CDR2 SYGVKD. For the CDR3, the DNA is TGTGCCAATGGAGAGGGCAATCAGCCCCAGCATTTT. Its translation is CANGEGNQPQHF.

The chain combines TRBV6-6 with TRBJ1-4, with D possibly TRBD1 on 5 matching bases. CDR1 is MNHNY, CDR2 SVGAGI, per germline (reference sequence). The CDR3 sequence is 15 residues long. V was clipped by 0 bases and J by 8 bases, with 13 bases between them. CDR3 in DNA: TGTGCCAGCAGTTACTCGATGGGGCCAAGGGAAAAACTGTTTTTT. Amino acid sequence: CASSYSMGPREKLFF.

The CDR3 DNA reads TGTGCCAGCTCATCCTTGGACAGGGACGGTGAAGCTTTCTTT. This encodes CASSSLDRDGEAFF. The V call is TRBV18, the J call TRBJ1-1; 8 positions agree with TRBD1. This CDR3 has 14 amino acids. Germline V gene data show CDR1 as KGHSH and CDR2 as LQKENI. V shed 5 bases, J shed 7 bases, and the junction held 9 bases outside the gene matches.

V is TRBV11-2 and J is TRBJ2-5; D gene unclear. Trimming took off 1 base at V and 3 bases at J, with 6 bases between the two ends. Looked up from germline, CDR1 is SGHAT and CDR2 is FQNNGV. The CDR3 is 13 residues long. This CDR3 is CASSLGVKETQYF. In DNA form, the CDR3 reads TGTGCCAGCAGCTTAGGCGTTAAAGAGACCCAGTACTTC.

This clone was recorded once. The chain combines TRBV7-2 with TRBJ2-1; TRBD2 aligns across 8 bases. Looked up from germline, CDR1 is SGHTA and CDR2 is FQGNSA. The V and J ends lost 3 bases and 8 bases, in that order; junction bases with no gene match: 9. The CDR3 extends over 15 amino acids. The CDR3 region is CASSFSGETTDEQFF. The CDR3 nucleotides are TGTGCCAGCAGCTTTAGCGGGGAGACGACGGATGAGCAGTTCTTC.

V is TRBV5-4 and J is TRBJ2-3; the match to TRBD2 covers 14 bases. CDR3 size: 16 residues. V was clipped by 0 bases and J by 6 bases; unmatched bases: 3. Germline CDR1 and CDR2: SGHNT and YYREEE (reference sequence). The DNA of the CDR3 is TGTGCCAGCAGCTTGGGGACTAGCGGGGGGCCTGATACGCAGTATTTT. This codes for CASSLGTSGGPDTQYF.

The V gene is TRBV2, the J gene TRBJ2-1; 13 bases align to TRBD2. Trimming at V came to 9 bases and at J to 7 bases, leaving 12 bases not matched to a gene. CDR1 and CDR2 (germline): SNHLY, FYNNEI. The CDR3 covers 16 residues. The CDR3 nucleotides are TGTGCCAGGGAGCCTTCTACTAGCGGGGGGGAAAATGAGCAGTTCTTC. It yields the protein CAREPSTSGGENEQFF.

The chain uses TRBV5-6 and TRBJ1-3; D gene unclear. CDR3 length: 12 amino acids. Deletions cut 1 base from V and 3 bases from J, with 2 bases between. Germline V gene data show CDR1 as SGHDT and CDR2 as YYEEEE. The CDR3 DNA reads TGTGCCAGCAGCTTGTATGGAAACACCATATATTTT. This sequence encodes CASSLYGNTIYF.

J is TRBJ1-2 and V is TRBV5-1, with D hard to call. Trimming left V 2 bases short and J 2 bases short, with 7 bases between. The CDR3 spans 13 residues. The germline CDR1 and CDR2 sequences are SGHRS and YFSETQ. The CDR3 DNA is TGCGCCAGCAGCTTTGACACAAACTATGGCTACACCTTC. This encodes CASSFDTNYGYTF.

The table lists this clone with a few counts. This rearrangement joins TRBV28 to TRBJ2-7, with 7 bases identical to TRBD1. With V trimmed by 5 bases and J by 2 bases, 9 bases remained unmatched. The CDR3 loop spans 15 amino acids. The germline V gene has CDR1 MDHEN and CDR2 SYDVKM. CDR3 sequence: CASSPGQVFTYEQYF. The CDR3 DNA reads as TGTGCCAGCAGTCCCGGACAGGTGTTTACCTACGAGCAGTACTTC.

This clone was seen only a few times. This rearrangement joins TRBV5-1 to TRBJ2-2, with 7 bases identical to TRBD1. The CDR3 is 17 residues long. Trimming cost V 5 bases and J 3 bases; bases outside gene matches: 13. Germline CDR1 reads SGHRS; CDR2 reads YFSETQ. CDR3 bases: TGCGCCAGCAGACCCAGGGCAGGGGGAACGTACACCGGGGAGCTGTTTTTT. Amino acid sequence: CASRPRAGGTYTGELFF. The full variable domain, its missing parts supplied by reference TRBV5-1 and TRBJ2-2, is KAGVTQTPRYLIKTRGQQVTLSCSPISGHRSVSWYQQTPGQGLQFLFEYFSETQRNKGNFPGRFSGRQFSNSRSEMNVSTLELGDSALYLCASRPRAGGTYTGELFFGEGSRLTVL.

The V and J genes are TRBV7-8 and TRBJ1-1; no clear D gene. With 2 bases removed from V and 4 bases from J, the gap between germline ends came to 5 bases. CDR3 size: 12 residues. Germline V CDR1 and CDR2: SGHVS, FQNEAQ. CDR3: CASSLTLTEAFF. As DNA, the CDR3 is TGTGCCAGCAGCTTAACTCTCACTGAAGCTTTCTTT.

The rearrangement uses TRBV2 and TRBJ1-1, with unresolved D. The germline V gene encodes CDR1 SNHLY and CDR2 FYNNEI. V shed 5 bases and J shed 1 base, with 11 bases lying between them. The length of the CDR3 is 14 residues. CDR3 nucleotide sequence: TGTGCCAGCAGTACGTATCGGGGGAACACTGAAGCTTTCTTT. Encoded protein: CASSTYRGNTEAFF.

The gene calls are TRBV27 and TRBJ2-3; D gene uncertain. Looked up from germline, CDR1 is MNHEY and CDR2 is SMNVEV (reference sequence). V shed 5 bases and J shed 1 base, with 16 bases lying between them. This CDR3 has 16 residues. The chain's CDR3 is CASSRPSAQRTDTQYF. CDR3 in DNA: TGTGCCAGCAGTCGACCCTCAGCACAGCGCACAGATACGCAGTATTTT.

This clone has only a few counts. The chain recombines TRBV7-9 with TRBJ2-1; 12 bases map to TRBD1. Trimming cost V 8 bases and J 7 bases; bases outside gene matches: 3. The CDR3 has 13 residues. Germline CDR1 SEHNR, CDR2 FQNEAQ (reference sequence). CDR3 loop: CASGTGGMNEQFF. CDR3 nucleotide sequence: TGTGCCAGCGGGACAGGGGGCATGAATGAGCAGTTCTTC. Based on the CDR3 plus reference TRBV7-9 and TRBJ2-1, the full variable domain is DTGVSQNPRHKITKRGQNVTFRCDPISEHNRLYWYRQTLGQGPEFLTYFQNEAQLEKSRLLSDRFSAERPKGSFSTLEIQRTEQGDSAMYLCASGTGGMNEQFFGPGTRLTVL.